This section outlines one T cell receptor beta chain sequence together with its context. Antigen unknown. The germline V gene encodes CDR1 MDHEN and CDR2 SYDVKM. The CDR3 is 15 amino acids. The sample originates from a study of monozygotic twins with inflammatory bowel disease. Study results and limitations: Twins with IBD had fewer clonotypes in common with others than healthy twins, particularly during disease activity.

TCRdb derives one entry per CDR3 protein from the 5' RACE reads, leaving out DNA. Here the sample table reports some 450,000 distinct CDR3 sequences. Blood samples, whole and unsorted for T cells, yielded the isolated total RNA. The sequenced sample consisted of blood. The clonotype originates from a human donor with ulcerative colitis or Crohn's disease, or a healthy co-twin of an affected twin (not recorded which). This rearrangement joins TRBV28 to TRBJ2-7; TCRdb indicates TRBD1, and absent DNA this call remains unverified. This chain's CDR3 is CASSLGGARSYEQYF.